This T cell receptor beta chain was captured in a study of OX40 agonist ivuxolimab in advanced cancers. Sequencing used immunoSEQ multiplex PCR; TCRdb keeps in-frame clones, though not all of them. The table shows around 62,000 clones, with 91% occurring only once. Study-wide results and caveats: The mean number of expanded clones was higher in CD8+ T cells than in CD4+.

In germline, CDR1 is SGHRS, CDR2 YFSETQ. The CDR3 is 15 amino acids. J gave up 0 bases and V 5 bases, and 6 bases lay outside the gene matches. Concerning this clone: Its cognate antigen is unknown.

The V gene is TRBV5-1, the J gene TRBJ2-3; 7 nucleotides line up with TRBD2. This receptor was taken from an adult with an advanced solid tumor such as melanoma, head and neck, liver or kidney cancer. The specimen was CD4+ or CD8+ T cells sorted from blood, collected in a trial of the OX40 agonist ivuxolimab. The CDR3 region has the DNA TGCGCCAGCAGTTCTCTAGCGGATAGCACAGATACGCAGTATTTT. This encodes CASSSLADSTDTQYF.